The 23 T cell receptor beta chains below come from one sample, sequenced in a study of metastatic and nonmetastatic thyroid tumors. The entire patient cohort was treatment-naive prior to thyroid surgery. MiXCR was used by TCRdb to re-call the PCR reads. The sample gives around 23,000 clones, approximately 24% of which show up once; approximately 16% is in the top ten. The sequencing sample was made of blood. These receptors originate from a male donor with papillary thyroid cancer or a benign thyroid nodule (not recorded which). Some clones in this sample may be carry-over from other donors' samples.

This clone has just a few counts. This rearrangement joins TRBV5-1 to TRBJ2-3, with 8 nucleotides matching TRBD2. The CDR3 contains 15 residues. The V gene's germline CDR1 is SGHRS and CDR2 YFSETQ. Trimming at V came to 2 bases and at J to 3 bases, leaving 5 bases not matched to a gene. The chain's CDR3 is CASSFSTSATDTQYF. DNA for the CDR3: TGCGCCAGCAGCTTTTCGACTAGCGCAACAGATACGCAGTATTTT.

The chain has TRBV5-6 and TRBJ2-7; D not resolved. Germline CDR1 reads SGHDT; CDR2 reads YYEEEE. The V and J ends lost 0 bases and 5 bases respectively, with 6 bases between them. The CDR3 loop spans 12 amino acids. The CDR3 coding sequence is TGTGCCAGCAGCTTGGTTGGGGACGAGCAGTACTTC. This sequence encodes CASSLVGDEQYF.

This clone showed up many times. The rearrangement links TRBV19 to TRBJ1-1; D possibly corresponds to TRBD1 (5 bases). The germline V gene encodes CDR1 LNHDA and CDR2 SQIVND (reference sequence). The CDR3 totals 14 residues. Between the trimmed V and J ends, which lost 5 bases and 6 bases, there was a span of 16 bases. CDR3 amino acids: CASSRWGDFSEAFF. CDR3 DNA: TGTGCCAGTAGTCGGTGGGGCGATTTCTCTGAAGCTTTCTTT.

The chain recombines TRBV6-5 with TRBJ1-5; D remains ambiguous. The CDR3 has 15 amino acids. Germline CDR1 is MNHEY and CDR2 is SVGAGI. DNA of the CDR3: TGTTCCTGCAGTTACAACGAGCCGAGCAATCAGCCCCAGCATTTT. Amino acid sequence: CSCSYNEPSNQPQHF.

This clone has ten or more counts. V is TRBV5-5 and J is TRBJ1-5, with 8 bases lining up with TRBD1. Germline CDR1 is SGHKS and CDR2 is YYEKEE (reference sequence). This CDR3 comprises 15 residues. The junction had 9 bases not matched to a gene; V was cut back by 4 bases and J by 6 bases. The CDR3 loop is CASSQTGAEIQPQHF. DNA of the CDR3: TGTGCCAGCAGCCAGACAGGGGCGGAAATTCAGCCCCAGCATTTT. Supplemented by reference TRBV5-5 and TRBJ1-5, the full variable domain reads DAGVTQSPTHLIKTRGQQVTLRCSPISGHKSVSWYQQVLGQGPQFIFQYYEKEERGRGNFPDRFSARQFPNYSSELNVNALLLGDSALYLCASSQTGAEIQPQHFGDGTRLSIL.

This chain links TRBV7-7 with TRBJ2-3; a weak D match, TRBD2 (5 bases). This CDR3 is 15 amino acids long. Deletions cut 6 bases from V and 3 bases from J, with 16 bases between. CDR1 is SSHAT and CDR2 is FNYEAQ in the germline V gene (reference sequence). CDR3 coding DNA: TGTGCCAGCAGTTACGGCGGAGGCGGTACAGATACGCAGTATTTT. Translation: CASSYGGGGTDTQYF.

In this sample, this clone turned up many times. V is TRBV20-1 and J is TRBJ2-1; 7 bases agree with TRBD2. The trim removed 5 bases at V and 9 bases at J, leaving 10 bases unmatched. Per the germline V gene, CDR1 is DFQATT and CDR2 is SNEGSKA (reference sequence). The CDR3 length is 13 residues. The CDR3 region is CSAGLAATGEQFF. DNA for the CDR3: TGCAGTGCTGGGCTAGCGGCGACGGGTGAGCAGTTCTTC.

This clone occurred many times. One junction end disagrees with the germline gene, perhaps due to a read error. Distinct nucleotide sequences in the sample also encode this CDR3. The V gene is TRBV7-7, the J gene TRBJ1-1; possibly TRBD1 for D (5 bases). The CDR3 covers 13 residues. The germline gives CDR1 SSHAT, CDR2 FNYEAQ (reference sequence). CDR3 coding DNA: TGTGCTAGCAGCCTCACAGGCGACGCTGAAGCTTTCTTT. Translating it yields CASSLTGDAEAFF.

CDR3 nucleotides: TGTGCCAGGAAACAGGGGGCGAGCTATGGCTACACCTTC. This translates into CARKQGASYGYTF. The gene calls are TRBV19 and TRBJ1-2; TRBD1 matches 9 bases. Germline V gene lookup returns CDR1 LNHDA and CDR2 SQIVND (reference sequence). The length of the CDR3 is 13 residues. The trim removed 9 bases at V and 4 bases at J, leaving 6 bases unmatched. The full variable domain, completed using reference TRBV19 and TRBJ1-2, is DGGITQSPKYLFRKEGQNVTLSCEQNLNHDAMYWYRQDPGQGLRLIYYSQIVNDFQKGDIAEGYSVSREKKESFPLTVTSAQKNPTAFYLCARKQGASYGYTFGSGTRLTVV.

A remark on this clone: One base away lies a much larger clone, so this may be a sequencing read error. The same CDR3 is also encoded by other DNA sequences in this sample. The V and J genes are TRBV18 and TRBJ2-2; a possible D gene is TRBD1 (6 bases). Trimming removed 2 bases from V and 7 bases from J, with 11 bases in between. Germline CDR1 is KGHSH and CDR2 is LQKENI. The CDR3 loop spans 14 amino acids. Written as DNA, the CDR3 is TGTGCCAGCTCACCAGACAGGTCAGTCGGGGAGCTGTTTTTT. It yields the protein CASSPDRSVGELFF.

By share, this clone counts as medium-sized. The rearrangement uses TRBV11-1 and TRBJ2-7; 7 bases fit TRBD1. V trimming: 3 bases; J trimming: 2 bases; junction bases outside the gene matches: 7. This CDR3 comprises 15 residues. CDR1 is SGHAT, CDR2 FQDESV, per germline (reference sequence). The CDR3 region is CASSFERGQTYEQYF. CDR3 nucleotides: TGTGCCAGCAGCTTCGAACGGGGACAGACCTACGAGCAGTACTTC.

The genes are TRBV11-2 and TRBJ2-2, with 8 positions matching TRBD2. The length of the CDR3 is 18 residues. Germline lookup yields CDR1 SGHAT and CDR2 FQNNGV. The J segment lost 5 bases and the V segment lost 0 bases, leaving 11 bases of the junction unmatched. CDR3 sequence reads: CASSLEWWREVRTGELFF. CDR3 DNA: TGTGCCAGCAGCTTAGAATGGTGGCGGGAGGTTAGAACCGGGGAGCTGTTTTTT.

V and J are TRBV20-1 and TRBJ2-7, with 10 bases that match TRBD2. The CDR3 spans 13 residues. The germline gives CDR1 DFQATT, CDR2 SNEGSKA (reference sequence). Trimming took 0 bases from V and 12 from J; bases not matched to a gene: 8. The CDR3 is CSARDALAGAMYF. DNA for the CDR3: TGCAGTGCTAGAGATGCCCTAGCGGGAGCCATGTACTTC.

The chain joins TRBV20-1 to TRBJ2-1; TRBD2 matches at 9 bases. The V and J ends lost 3 bases and 4 bases, in that order; junction bases with no gene match: 4. This CDR3 has 14 amino acids. Germline V gives CDR1 DFQATT, CDR2 SNEGSKA (reference sequence). The CDR3 sequence: CSASSGGGYNEQFF. The CDR3 DNA reads TGCAGTGCTAGTAGCGGGGGCGGGTACAATGAGCAGTTCTTC.

This sequence joins TRBV24-1 and TRBJ2-3; D might be TRBD1 (5 bases). The length of the CDR3 is 14 residues. Trimming cost V 7 bases and J 6 bases, with 16 bases left between them. Germline CDR1 KGHDR, CDR2 SFDVKD. CDR3 in DNA: TGTGCCACCAGATTTGGTCAGGGTGAGGATACGCAGTATTTT. It codes for CATRFGQGEDTQYF.

This clone showed up just once. The chain uses TRBV3-1 and TRBJ2-7; D not resolved. The CDR3 has 14 residues. Germline V gene data show CDR1 as LGHDT and CDR2 as YNNKEL (reference sequence). V was cut by 4 bases and J by 1 base, with 11 bases left in between. CDR3 bases: TGTGCCAGCAGCCCCCTACGGGCGTCCTACGAGCAGTACTTC. Its protein is CASSPLRASYEQYF.

Only a few counts were recorded for this clone. This may stem from a read error, because a much larger clone lies one nucleotide away. This CDR3 is also generated by other DNA sequences in the sample. The chain has TRBV29-1 and TRBJ1-6; 7 nucleotides line up with TRBD1. This CDR3 comprises 13 residues. V lost 7 bases to trimming and J lost 10 bases; unmatched junction nucleotides: 10. Germline lookup yields CDR1 SQVTM and CDR2 ANQGSEA. The CDR3 DNA sequence: TGCAGCGCACTGACAGGGTGGGGGTCACCCCTCCACTTT. This gives the protein CSALTGWGSPLHF.

This chain uses TRBV20-1 with TRBJ1-2; unclear D gene. The V end lost 5 bases, the J end lost 2 bases, and 24 bases lay between the germline ends. The CDR3 sequence is 17 residues long. From germline, CDR1 is DFQATT and CDR2 SNEGSKA (reference sequence). This CDR3 reads CSAPRSTRKTGNYGYTF. The CDR3 DNA sequence: TGCAGTGCTCCCCGCTCCACTAGAAAGACTGGAAACTATGGCTACACCTTC.

The chain carries TRBV6-2 or TRBV6-3 and TRBJ2-3, with 8 bases matching TRBD2. CDR1 is MNHEY, CDR2 SVGEGT, per germline. With 2 bases clipped from V and 0 bases from J, the junction kept 13 bases outside the gene matches. The CDR3 runs to 19 residues. The CDR3 sequence is CASSYGKPGLEASTDTQYF. CDR3 in DNA: TGTGCCAGCAGTTACGGAAAGCCGGGACTAGAGGCTAGCACAGATACGCAGTATTTT.

Regarding this clone: A read error may account for a junction end that differs from germline. The chain is built from TRBV19 and TRBJ2-6; D ambiguous. The germline CDR1 and CDR2 sequences are LNHDA and SQIVND (reference sequence). The CDR3 runs 14 residues. The CDR3 loop is CSSNRVGGANVLTF. CDR3 DNA sequence: TGTTCCAGTAATCGTGTAGGGGGGGCCAACGTCCTGACTTTC.

In its sample, this clone ranks as medium-sized (0.01 to 0.1%). The V call is TRBV6-1, the J call TRBJ2-6; the D is unclear. Trimming stripped 5 bases from V and 0 bases from J, with 5 bases between. This CDR3 is built from 14 residues. Per the germline V gene, CDR1 is MNHNS and CDR2 is SASEGT. The CDR3 DNA reads TGTGCCAGCAGTTCGAGCTCTGGGGCCAACGTCCTGACTTTC. It is translated as CASSSSSGANVLTF.

This rearrangement joins TRBV6-1 to TRBJ2-7; perhaps D is TRBD1 or TRBD2 (5 bases each). Trimming shortened V by 7 bases and J by 4 bases, and 14 bases separated the two germline ends. The germline CDR1 and CDR2 sequences are MNHNS and SASEGT. CDR3 size: 13 residues. The CDR3 sequence: CASIGTVKYEQYF. The CDR3 region has the DNA TGTGCCAGCATCGGGACGGTAAAGTACGAGCAGTACTTC.

This clone rates as medium-sized. V and J are TRBV20-1 and TRBJ2-2, with 7 bases identical to TRBD2. This CDR3 is 15 amino acids long. In germline, CDR1 is DFQATT, CDR2 SNEGSKA (reference sequence). V lost 0 bases to trimming and J lost 3 bases; unmatched junction nucleotides: 4. Here the CDR3 DNA reads TGCAGTGCTAGAGATCTGGCGGGAGACACCGGGGAGCTGTTTTTT. This sequence encodes CSARDLAGDTGELFF.